The rows below give T cell receptor beta chains drawn from one sample of a study of blood T cells in healthy people across ages. TCRdb itself ran the 5' RACE reads through MiXCR, one entry per CDR3 protein. The table shows approximately 850,000 distinct CDR3 sequences, with roughly 44% occurring only once. Sequencing was carried out using blood. Every receptor here comes from a man in his 60s in good health. The CDR3 runs from the conserved cysteine through the conserved F or W. Fields, in order: V gene, J gene, clone size, CDR3 protein. Expanded clones get a size class; other rows say once, few or many, or leave the size out.

TRBV6-6	TRBJ2-5	.	CASSRRESETQYF
TRBV7-6	TRBJ2-1	few	CASSLADGELNEQFF
TRBV27	TRBJ2-5	.	CASSSSSTGHDEQYF
TRBV18	TRBJ2-7	few	CASSPKDRVLSYEQYF
TRBV20-1	TRBJ1-1	.	CSAPRGEAFF
TRBV5-1	TRBJ2-7	.	CASSLVGRPGEYEQYF
TRBV15	TRBJ2-3	few	CATSRDYTGGTDTQYF
TRBV10-2	TRBJ2-3	.	CASSESPEADTQYF
TRBV19	TRBJ2-1	.	CASSTTSGLYNEQFF
TRBV7-2	TRBJ2-7	.	CASSKSGDAYEQYF
TRBV12-5	TRBJ2-5	.	CASGLVQASQETQYF
TRBV10-2	TRBJ2-5	.	CATSTGTGVQETQYF
TRBV20-1	TRBJ1-5	.	CSARDLAGGGQPQHF
TRBV6-6	TRBJ2-1	.	CASSATLNEQFF
TRBV6-6	TRBJ1-4	.	CASTRGRTNEKLFF
TRBV4-3	TRBJ2-7	.	CASSQDGRREQYF
TRBV5-1	TRBJ2-1	once	CASSTSPSEGLNEQFF
TRBV6-5	TRBJ1-1	.	CASSYSTGTGTNTEAFF